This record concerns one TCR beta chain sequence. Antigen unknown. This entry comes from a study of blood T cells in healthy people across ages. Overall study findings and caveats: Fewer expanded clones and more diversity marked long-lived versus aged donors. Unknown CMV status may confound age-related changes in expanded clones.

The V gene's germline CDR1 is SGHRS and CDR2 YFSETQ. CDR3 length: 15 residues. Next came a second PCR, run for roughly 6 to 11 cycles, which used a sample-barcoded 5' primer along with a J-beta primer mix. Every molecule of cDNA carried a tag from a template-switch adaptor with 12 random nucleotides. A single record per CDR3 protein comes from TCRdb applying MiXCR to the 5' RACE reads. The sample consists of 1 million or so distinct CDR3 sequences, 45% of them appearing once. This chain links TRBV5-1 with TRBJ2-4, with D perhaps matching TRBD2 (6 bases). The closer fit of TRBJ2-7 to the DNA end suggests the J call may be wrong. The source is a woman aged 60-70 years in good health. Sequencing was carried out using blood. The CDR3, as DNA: TGCGCCAGCAGCTTGGCCGATGGAGGGGCTTACGAGCAGTACTTC. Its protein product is CASSLADGGAYEQYF.